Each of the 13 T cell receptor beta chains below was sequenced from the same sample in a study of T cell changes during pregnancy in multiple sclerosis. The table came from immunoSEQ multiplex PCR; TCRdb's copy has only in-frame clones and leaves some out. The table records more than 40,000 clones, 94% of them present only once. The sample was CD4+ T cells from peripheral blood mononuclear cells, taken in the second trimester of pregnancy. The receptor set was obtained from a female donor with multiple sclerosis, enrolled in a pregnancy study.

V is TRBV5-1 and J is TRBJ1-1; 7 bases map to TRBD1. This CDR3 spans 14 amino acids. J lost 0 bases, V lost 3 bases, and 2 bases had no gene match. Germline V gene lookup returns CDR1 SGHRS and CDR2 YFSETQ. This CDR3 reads CASSWTGLNTEAFF. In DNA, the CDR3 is TGCGCCAGCAGCTGGACAGGATTGAACACTGAAGCTTTCTTT. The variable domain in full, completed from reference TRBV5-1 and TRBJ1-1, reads KAGVTQTPRYLIKTRGQQVTLSCSPISGHRSVSWYQQTPGQGLQFLFEYFSETQRNKGNFPGRFSGRQFSNSRSEMNVSTLELGDSALYLCASSWTGLNTEAFFGQGTRLTVV.

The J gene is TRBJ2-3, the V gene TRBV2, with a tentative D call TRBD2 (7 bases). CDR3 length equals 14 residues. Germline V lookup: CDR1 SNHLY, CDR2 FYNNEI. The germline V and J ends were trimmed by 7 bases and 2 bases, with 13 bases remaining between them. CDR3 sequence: CASITGGLTDTQYF. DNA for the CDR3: TGTGCCAGCATAACCGGGGGGCTCACAGATACGCAGTATTTT.

The CDR3 here is CSVKGGLGDYEQYF. CDR3 nucleotides: TGCAGCGTTAAGGGGGGGCTAGGGGACTACGAGCAGTACTTC. V and J are TRBV29-1 and TRBJ2-7; possibly TRBD2 for D (7 bases). There are 14 residues in the CDR3. Germline assignment: CDR1 SQVTM and CDR2 ANQGSEA. Trimming pared 5 bases from V and 3 bases from J, leaving 17 bases between.

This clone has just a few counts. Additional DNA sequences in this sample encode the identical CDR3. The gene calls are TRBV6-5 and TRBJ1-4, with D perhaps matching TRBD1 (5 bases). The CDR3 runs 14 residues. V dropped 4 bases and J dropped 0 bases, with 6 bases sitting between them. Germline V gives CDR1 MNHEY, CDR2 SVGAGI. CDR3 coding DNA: TGTGCCAGCAGTTCGACAGCAACTAATGAAAAACTGTTTTTT. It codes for CASSSTATNEKLFF.

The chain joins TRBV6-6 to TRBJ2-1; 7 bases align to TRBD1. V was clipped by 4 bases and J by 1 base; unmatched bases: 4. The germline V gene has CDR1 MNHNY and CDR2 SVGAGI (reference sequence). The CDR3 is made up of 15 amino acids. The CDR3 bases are TGTGCCAGCAGTTTCCGACAGGGTTCCTACAATGAGCAGTTCTTC. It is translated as CASSFRQGSYNEQFF.

The CDR3 DNA sequence: TGTGCCAGCAGCTCCAATAATGAGCAGTTCTTC. Its translation: CASSSNNEQFF. The chain joins TRBV11-2 to TRBJ2-1; D gene unclear. The V end lost 4 bases, the J end lost 7 bases, and 5 bases lay between the germline ends. The CDR3 is 11 residues long. Per germline, CDR1 SGHAT and CDR2 FQNNGV.

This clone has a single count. As DNA, the CDR3 is TGTGCCAGCAGCTTAGGGTACCAGGACAATGAGCAGTTCTTC. Its protein product is CASSLGYQDNEQFF. The chain links TRBV7-2 to TRBJ2-1; D gene unclear. Trimming took off 1 base at V and 5 bases at J, with 9 bases between the two ends. The CDR3 has 14 residues. Germline CDR1 and CDR2: SGHTA and FQGNSA.

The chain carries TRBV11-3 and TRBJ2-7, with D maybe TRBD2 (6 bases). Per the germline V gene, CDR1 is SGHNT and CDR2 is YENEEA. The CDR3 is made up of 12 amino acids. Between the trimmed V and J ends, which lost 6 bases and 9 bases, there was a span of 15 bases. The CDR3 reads CASSPGLKGQYF. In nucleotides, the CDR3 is TGTGCCAGCAGTCCCGGACTAAAAGGGCAGTACTTC. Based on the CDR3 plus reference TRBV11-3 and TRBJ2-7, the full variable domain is EAGVVQSPRYKIIEKKQPVAFWCNPISGHNTLYWYLQNLGQGPELLIRYENEEAVDDSQLPKDRFSAERLKGVDSTLKIQPAELGDSAVYLCASSPGLKGQYFGPGTRLTVT.

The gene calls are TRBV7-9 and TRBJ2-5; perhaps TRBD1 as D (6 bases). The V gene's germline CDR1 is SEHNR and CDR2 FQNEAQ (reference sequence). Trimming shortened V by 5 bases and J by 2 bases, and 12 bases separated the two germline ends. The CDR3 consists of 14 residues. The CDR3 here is CASSPGTTQETQYF. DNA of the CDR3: TGTGCCAGCAGCCCCGGGACAACGCAAGAGACCCAGTACTTC.

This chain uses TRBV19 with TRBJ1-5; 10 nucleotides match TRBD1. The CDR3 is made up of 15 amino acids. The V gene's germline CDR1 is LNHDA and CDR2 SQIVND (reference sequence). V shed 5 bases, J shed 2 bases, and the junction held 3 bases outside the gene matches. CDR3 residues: CASSPGTGGNQPQHF. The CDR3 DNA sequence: TGTGCCAGTAGTCCCGGGACAGGGGGCAATCAGCCCCAGCATTTT.

The CDR3 DNA is TGCGCCAGCAGCTTGTTACAGACCACCGGGGAGCTGTTTTTT. This codes for CASSLLQTTGELFF. The genes are TRBV5-1 and TRBJ2-2; D uncertain. CDR1 is SGHRS and CDR2 is YFSETQ in the germline V gene. The germline V and J ends were trimmed by 1 base and 4 bases, with 8 bases remaining between them. This CDR3 has 14 amino acids. The entire variable domain, with the rest obtained from reference TRBV5-1 and TRBJ2-2, is as follows: KAGVTQTPRYLIKTRGQQVTLSCSPISGHRSVSWYQQTPGQGLQFLFEYFSETQRNKGNFPGRFSGRQFSNSRSEMNVSTLELGDSALYLCASSLLQTTGELFFGEGSRLTVL.

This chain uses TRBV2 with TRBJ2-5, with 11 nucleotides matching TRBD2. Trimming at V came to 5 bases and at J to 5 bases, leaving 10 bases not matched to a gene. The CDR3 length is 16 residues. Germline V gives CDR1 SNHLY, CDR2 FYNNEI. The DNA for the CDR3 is TGTGCCAGCAGTCCCTTAGCGGGGGGGCCGCGGGAGACCCAGTACTTC. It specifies CASSPLAGGPRETQYF.

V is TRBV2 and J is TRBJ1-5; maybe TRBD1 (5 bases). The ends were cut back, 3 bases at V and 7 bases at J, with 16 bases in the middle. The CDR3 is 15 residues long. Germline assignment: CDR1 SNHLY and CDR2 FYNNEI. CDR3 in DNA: TGTGCCAGCAGTGACTTCGTCGGGGGGAGCCAGCCCCAGCATTTT. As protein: CASSDFVGGSQPQHF.